These 6 T cell receptor beta chains were all obtained from the same sample, sequenced in a study of blood T cell repertoires in COVID-19. Method: immunoSEQ multiplex PCR; TCRdb's copy keeps in-frame clones and lacks some. The table has 300,000 to 400,000 clones, roughly 89% seen once. Sequenced material: peripheral blood. All receptors derive from a woman between 18 and 29 years old who had recovered from COVID-19.

V usage is TRBV5-6 and J usage is TRBJ2-1, with D maybe TRBD2 (5 bases). With 1 base removed from V and 4 bases from J, the gap between germline ends came to 15 bases. Germline values: CDR1 SGHDT, CDR2 YYEEEE. CDR3 length equals 16 residues. The CDR3 nucleotides are TGTGCCAGCAGCTTGATGAAAGTGGGGAGATACAATGAGCAGTTCTTC. This codes for CASSLMKVGRYNEQFF.

The V call is TRBV12-3 or TRBV12-4, the J call TRBJ2-3; no clear D gene. This CDR3 region has 13 residues. V lost 7 bases and J lost 0, with 8 bases in between. The CDR3 sequence: CASTQASTDTQYF. The CDR3 DNA reads as TGTGCCAGCACTCAGGCTAGCACAGATACGCAGTATTTT.

This chain joins TRBV27 and TRBJ1-1; 7 bases fit TRBD1. The CDR3 length is 12 residues. Trimming cost V 4 bases and J 7 bases; bases outside gene matches: 3. Germline V gene lookup returns CDR1 MNHEY and CDR2 SMNVEV (reference sequence). The CDR3 coding sequence is TGTGCCAGCAGTTCCTGGACAGGTGAAGCTTTCTTT. This gives the protein CASSSWTGEAFF.

This clone has a handful of counts. The chain recombines TRBV5-6 with TRBJ2-1, with TRBD1 matching over 7 bases. The CDR3 has 17 amino acids. Germline V gene lookup returns CDR1 SGHDT and CDR2 YYEEEE. V lost 6 bases to trimming and J lost 1 base; unmatched junction nucleotides: 13. The CDR3 region is CASIEAGTAYSYNEQFF. The CDR3 DNA sequence: TGTGCCAGCATCGAAGCTGGGACAGCTTATTCCTACAATGAGCAGTTCTTC.

V is TRBV3-1 (or the pseudogene TRBV3-2) and J is TRBJ2-1; no clear D. The germline V gene has CDR1 LGHDT and CDR2 YNNKEL (reference sequence). The CDR3 consists of 13 residues. V was trimmed by 2 bases and J by 9 bases, leaving 11 bases between them. Written as DNA, the CDR3 is TGTGCCAGCAGCCAATCCCCCATACTTGAGCAGTTCTTC. This translates into CASSQSPILEQFF.

The gene calls are TRBV11-2 and TRBJ2-7; no definite D call. CDR1 and CDR2 from the germline V gene are SGHAT and FQNNGV. Trimming pared 1 base from V and 3 bases from J, leaving 13 bases between. The CDR3 totals 15 residues. CDR3 bases: TGTGCCAGCAGCTTAGGACTTTACCACTACTACGAGCAGTACGTC. Its translation is CASSLGLYHYYEQYV.